The 15 T cell receptor beta chains below come from one sample, sequenced in a study of T cells after yellow fever vaccination. TCRdb called the 5' RACE reads again in MiXCR, with one record for every CDR3 protein. Of some 670,000 distinct CDR3 sequences detected, 9% to 15% appear once; the ten largest clones hold under 15%. Sequences were derived from PBMCs, sampled on the day of the yellow fever booster vaccination. These receptors came from a man aged 25-40 years who received the YFV17D yellow fever vaccine.

The rearrangement links TRBV12-3 or TRBV12-4 to TRBJ1-1; a weak D match, TRBD1 (6 bases). This CDR3 region has 15 residues. The V and J ends lost 5 bases and 1 base respectively, with 14 bases between them. The CDR3: CASSSSWGANTEAFF. DNA for the CDR3: TGTGCCAGCAGTAGTAGTTGGGGGGCGAACACTGAAGCTTTCTTT.

This clonotype was detected only a few times. The CDR3 bases are TGCGCCAGCAGCGATCTAGCGGGAGTCCTCAATGAGCAGTTCTTC. It codes for CASSDLAGVLNEQFF. The rearrangement uses TRBV5-1 and TRBJ2-1; TRBD2 aligns across 10 bases. The germline V gene encodes CDR1 SGHRS and CDR2 YFSETQ. The CDR3 extends over 15 amino acids. V was clipped by 4 bases and J by 6 bases; unmatched bases: 7. The whole variable domain, filled in from reference TRBV5-1 and TRBJ2-1, reads KAGVTQTPRYLIKTRGQQVTLSCSPISGHRSVSWYQQTPGQGLQFLFEYFSETQRNKGNFPGRFSGRQFSNSRSEMNVSTLELGDSALYLCASSDLAGVLNEQFFGPGTRLTVL.

V is TRBV20-1 and J is TRBJ1-4; D unresolved. V gave up 1 base and J gave up 5 bases, with 11 bases separating them. This CDR3 spans 14 amino acids. Germline assignment: CDR1 DFQATT and CDR2 SNEGSKA (reference sequence). In DNA form, the CDR3 reads TGCAGTGCTAGAGCGCTGGGGTTGAATGAAAAACTGTTTTTT. Translated, it gives CSARALGLNEKLFF.

CDR3 protein: CASSLTGRTNEKLFF. The CDR3 nucleotides read TGTGCCAGCAGCCTAACAGGCAGAACTAATGAAAAACTGTTTTTT. The rearrangement uses TRBV5-4 and TRBJ1-4; perhaps TRBD1 as D (5 bases). The V end lost 4 bases, the J end lost 1 base, and 11 bases lay between the germline ends. Germline V gives CDR1 SGHNT, CDR2 YYREEE (reference sequence). This CDR3 is 15 amino acids long.

The sample holds a few counts of this clonotype. The chain combines TRBV20-1 with TRBJ2-7; 11 nucleotides match TRBD2. Germline CDR1 is DFQATT and CDR2 is SNEGSKA (reference sequence). V lost 2 bases to trimming and J lost 0 bases; unmatched junction nucleotides: 6. The length of the CDR3 is 16 residues. The CDR3 bases are TGCAGTGCTAGAAAGTGGACTAGCGGGCTCTCCTACGAGCAGTACTTC. It codes for CSARKWTSGLSYEQYF.

The genes are TRBV29-1 and TRBJ2-6; perhaps D is TRBD1 or TRBD2 (5 bases each). The V gene lost 7 bases and the J gene lost 0 bases, with 16 bases spanning the gap. The CDR3 covers 16 residues. The germline V gene encodes CDR1 SQVTM and CDR2 ANQGSEA. The CDR3 DNA reads TGCAGCGCTGCCGGGACCGCTAGCTCTGGGGCCAACGTCCTGACTTTC. Its translation is CSAAGTASSGANVLTF.

This chain connects TRBV5-1 to TRBJ2-3, with D unclear. The germline V gene has CDR1 SGHRS and CDR2 YFSETQ. V gave up 2 bases and J gave up 4 bases, with 14 bases separating them. The CDR3 consists of 15 residues. DNA for the CDR3: TGCGCCAGCAGCTTACGAGTAGAGTGGTCAGATACGCAGTATTTT. Encoded protein: CASSLRVEWSDTQYF.

This clonotype was observed a few times. V and J are TRBV7-4 and TRBJ1-5; tentatively, D is TRBD1 (6 bases). Trimming shortened V by 5 bases and J by 5 bases, and 22 bases separated the two germline ends. Germline loops: CDR1 SGHVT, CDR2 SQSDAQ. There are 17 residues in the CDR3. Here the CDR3 reads CASSPLGLPGVDQPQHF. In nucleotides, the CDR3 is TGTGCCAGCAGCCCCCTCGGGTTACCAGGGGTCGATCAGCCCCAGCATTTT. The complete variable domain, with remaining parts taken from reference TRBV7-4 and TRBJ1-5, reads GAGVSQSPRYKVAKRGRDVALRCDSISGHVTLYWYRQTLGQGSEVLTYSQSDAQRDKSGRPSGRFSAERPERSVSTLKIQRTEQGDSAVYLCASSPLGLPGVDQPQHFGDGTRLSIL.

CDR3 residues: CASSYAKTSGSWGTDTQYF. The DNA of the CDR3 is TGTGCCAGCAGTTACGCGAAGACTAGCGGGAGTTGGGGCACAGATACGCAGTATTTT. The chain combines TRBV6-5 with TRBJ2-3, with TRBD2 identical over 12 bases. The CDR3 runs 19 residues. The trim removed 2 bases at V and 1 base at J, leaving 10 bases unmatched. CDR1 is MNHEY and CDR2 is SVGAGI in the germline V gene.

This clonotype was detected ten times or more. The V and J genes are TRBV7-9 and TRBJ2-5; 8 nucleotides agree with TRBD2. Germline-derived CDR1 and CDR2 are SEHNR and FQNEAQ (reference sequence). The CDR3 runs 15 residues. Trimming took 5 bases from V and 5 from J; bases not matched to a gene: 10. In DNA form, the CDR3 reads TGTGCCAGCAGCACCGCCCTCACGGGGGGGGAGACCCAGTACTTC. Encoded protein: CASSTALTGGETQYF.

This clonotype was observed a few times. The rearrangement links TRBV6-2 or TRBV6-3 to TRBJ2-6; D is ambiguous. This CDR3 is 14 amino acids long. Germline CDR1 MNHEY, CDR2 SVGEGT. V was cut by 5 bases and J by 3 bases, with 8 bases left in between. The CDR3: CASSKTGGANVLTF. CDR3 coding DNA: TGTGCCAGCAGTAAAACCGGTGGGGCCAACGTCCTGACTTTC.

This clonotype occurred a few times. The chain links TRBV20-1 to TRBJ2-2, with a weak D call TRBD1 (6 bases). The CDR3 loop spans 14 amino acids. The V and J ends lost 5 bases and 2 bases respectively, with 12 bases between them. CDR1 and CDR2 (germline): DFQATT, SNEGSKA (reference sequence). This chain's CDR3 is CSASGTNNTGELFF. DNA of the CDR3: TGCAGTGCTTCCGGGACAAATAACACCGGGGAGCTGTTTTTT.

CDR3 bases: TGTGCCAGCAGCTCACAGGACGGATCCGCCGGGGCCAACGTCCTGACTTTC. Residues: CASSSQDGSAGANVLTF. The V gene is TRBV9, the J gene TRBJ2-6; weak D call: TRBD1 (5 bases). The length of the CDR3 is 17 residues. Trimming removed 4 bases at V and 4 bases at J, with 18 bases between. Germline V lookup: CDR1 SGDLS, CDR2 YYNGEE.

The rearrangement links TRBV29-1 to TRBJ2-7, with D maybe TRBD1 (5 bases). V gave up 4 bases and J gave up 0 bases, with 13 bases separating them. The CDR3 spans 14 residues. Germline assignment: CDR1 SQVTM and CDR2 ANQGSEA. The CDR3 loop is CSVVARAVSYEQYF. The CDR3 nucleotides are TGCAGCGTTGTGGCCAGGGCCGTCTCCTACGAGCAGTACTTC.

V and J are TRBV28 and TRBJ2-1; 9 positions match TRBD2. Trimming removed 5 bases from V and 8 bases from J; junction bases left unmatched: 4. The CDR3 extends over 13 amino acids. The germline gives CDR1 MDHEN, CDR2 SYDVKM. CDR3 nucleotides: TGTGCCAGCAGTAGCGGGAGGAGGCATGAGCAGTTCTTC. Protein sequence: CASSSGRRHEQFF.